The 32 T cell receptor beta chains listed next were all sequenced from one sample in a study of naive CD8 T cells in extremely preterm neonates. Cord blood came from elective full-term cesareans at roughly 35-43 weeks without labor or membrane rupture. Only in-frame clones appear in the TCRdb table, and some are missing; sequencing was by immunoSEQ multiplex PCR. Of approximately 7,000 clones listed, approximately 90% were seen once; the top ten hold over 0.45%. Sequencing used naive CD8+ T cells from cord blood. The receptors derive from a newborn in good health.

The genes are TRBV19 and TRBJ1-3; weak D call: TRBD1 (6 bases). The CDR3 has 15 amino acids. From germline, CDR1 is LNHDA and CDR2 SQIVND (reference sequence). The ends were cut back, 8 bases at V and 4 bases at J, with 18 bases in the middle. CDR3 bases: TGTGCCAGTCAGCTTGGTTGGACAGTAGGAAACACCATATATTTT. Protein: CASQLGWTVGNTIYF.

CDR3 coding DNA: TGTGCCAGCAGGACAGGGGGGTTTGCCTACGAGCAGTACTTC. Translating it yields CASRTGGFAYEQYF. The V call is TRBV27, the J call TRBJ2-7; 9 bases match TRBD1. The CDR3 runs to 14 residues. The V segment lost 6 bases and the J segment 2 bases; nucleotides outside the gene matches: 5. CDR1 is MNHEY, CDR2 SMNVEV, per germline (reference sequence).

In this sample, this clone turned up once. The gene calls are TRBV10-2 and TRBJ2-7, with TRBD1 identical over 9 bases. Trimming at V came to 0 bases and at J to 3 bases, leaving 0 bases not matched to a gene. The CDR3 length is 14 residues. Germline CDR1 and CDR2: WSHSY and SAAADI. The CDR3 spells CASSESTGGYEQYF. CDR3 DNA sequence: TGCGCCAGCAGTGAGTCGACAGGGGGCTACGAGCAGTACTTC.

Written as DNA, the CDR3 is TGTGCCATCCGACAGGGCAATCAGCCCCAGCATTTT. This gives the protein CAIRQGNQPQHF. V gene TRBV2 combines with J gene TRBJ1-5; D is perhaps TRBD1 (6 bases). This CDR3 comprises 12 residues. Per germline, CDR1 SNHLY and CDR2 FYNNEI. Between the trimmed V and J ends, which lost 10 bases and 2 bases, there was a span of 9 bases.

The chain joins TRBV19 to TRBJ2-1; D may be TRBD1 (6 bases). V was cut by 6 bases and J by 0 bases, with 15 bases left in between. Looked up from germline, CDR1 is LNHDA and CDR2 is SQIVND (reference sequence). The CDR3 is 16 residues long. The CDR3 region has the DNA TGTGCCAGTAGGCAGACCGGGACAAGCTCCTACAATGAGCAGTTCTTC. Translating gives CASRQTGTSSYNEQFF.

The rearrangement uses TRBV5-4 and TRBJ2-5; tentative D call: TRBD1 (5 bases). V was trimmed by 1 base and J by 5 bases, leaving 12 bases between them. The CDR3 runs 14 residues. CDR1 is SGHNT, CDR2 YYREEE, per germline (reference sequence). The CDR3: CASSLSAGAETQYF. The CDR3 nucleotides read TGTGCCAGCAGCTTGAGCGCTGGGGCGGAGACCCAGTACTTC.

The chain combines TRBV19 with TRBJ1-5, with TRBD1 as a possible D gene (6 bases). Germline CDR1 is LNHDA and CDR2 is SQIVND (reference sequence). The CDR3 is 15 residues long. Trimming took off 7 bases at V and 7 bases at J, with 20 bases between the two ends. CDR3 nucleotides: TGTGCCAGTAAACCTAGCCGAGGGGGTACCCAGCCCCAGCATTTT. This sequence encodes CASKPSRGGTQPQHF.

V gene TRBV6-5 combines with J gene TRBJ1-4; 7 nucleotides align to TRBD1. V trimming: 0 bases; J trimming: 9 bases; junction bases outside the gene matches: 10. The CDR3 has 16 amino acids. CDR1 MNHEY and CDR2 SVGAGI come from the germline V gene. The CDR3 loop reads CASSYSRTGWDQKLFF. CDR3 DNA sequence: TGTGCCAGCAGTTACTCCAGGACAGGTTGGGATCAAAAACTGTTTTTT.

The CDR3 loop is CASSSGLGTDTQYF. In nucleotides, the CDR3 is TGTGCCAGCTCCTCGGGACTTGGCACAGATACGCAGTATTTT. The chain links TRBV28 to TRBJ2-3; TRBD2 is a possible D gene (6 bases). Germline V gene data show CDR1 as MDHEN and CDR2 as SYDVKM. The CDR3 contains 14 residues. V was pared by 8 bases and J by 1 base, with 13 bases between. Using reference TRBV28 and TRBJ2-3 for the parts outside the CDR3, the full variable domain is DVKVTQSSRYLVKRTGEKVFLECVQDMDHENMFWYRQDPGLGLRLIYFSYDVKMKEKGDIPEGYSVSREKKERFSLILESASTNQTSMYLCASSSGLGTDTQYFGPGTRLTVL.

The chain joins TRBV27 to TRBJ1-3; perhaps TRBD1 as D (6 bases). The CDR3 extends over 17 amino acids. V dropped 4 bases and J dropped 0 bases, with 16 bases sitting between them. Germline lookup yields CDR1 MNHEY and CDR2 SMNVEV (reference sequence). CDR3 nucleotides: TGTGCCAGCAGTTCCCTCCCCCCGGACAGCTCTGGAAACACCATATATTTT. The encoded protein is CASSSLPPDSSGNTIYF.

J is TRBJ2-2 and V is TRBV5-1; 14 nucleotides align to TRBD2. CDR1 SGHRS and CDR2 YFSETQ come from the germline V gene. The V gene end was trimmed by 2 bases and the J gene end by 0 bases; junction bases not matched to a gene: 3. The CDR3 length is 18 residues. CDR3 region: CASSLRLAGGPNTGELFF. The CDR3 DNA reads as TGCGCCAGCAGCTTAAGACTAGCGGGAGGGCCGAACACCGGGGAGCTGTTTTTT.

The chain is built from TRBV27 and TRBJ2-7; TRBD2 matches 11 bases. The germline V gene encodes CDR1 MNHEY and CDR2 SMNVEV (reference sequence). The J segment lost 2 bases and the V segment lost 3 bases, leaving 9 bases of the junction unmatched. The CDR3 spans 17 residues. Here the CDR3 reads CASSFLLAGGLTYEQYF. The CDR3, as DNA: TGTGCCAGCAGTTTCCTCCTAGCGGGAGGCCTCACCTACGAGCAGTACTTC.

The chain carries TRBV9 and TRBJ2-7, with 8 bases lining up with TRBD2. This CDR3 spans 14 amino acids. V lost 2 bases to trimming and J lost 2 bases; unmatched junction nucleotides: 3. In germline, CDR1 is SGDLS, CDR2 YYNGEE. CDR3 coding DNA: TGTGCCAGCAGCGTCGGCGGGGGGACCTACGAGCAGTACTTC. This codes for CASSVGGGTYEQYF.

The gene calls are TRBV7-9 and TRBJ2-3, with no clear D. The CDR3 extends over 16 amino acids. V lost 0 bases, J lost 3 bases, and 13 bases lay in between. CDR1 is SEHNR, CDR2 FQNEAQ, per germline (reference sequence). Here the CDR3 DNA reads TGTGCCAGCAGCTTAGCCATATCACAGTGGACAGATACGCAGTATTTT. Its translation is CASSLAISQWTDTQYF.

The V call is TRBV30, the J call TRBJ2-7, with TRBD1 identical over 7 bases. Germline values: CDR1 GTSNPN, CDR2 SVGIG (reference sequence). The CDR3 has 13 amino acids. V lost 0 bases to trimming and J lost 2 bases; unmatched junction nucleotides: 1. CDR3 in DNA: TGTGCCTGGAGTGTAGGGACAGCCTACGAGCAGTACTTC. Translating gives CAWSVGTAYEQYF.

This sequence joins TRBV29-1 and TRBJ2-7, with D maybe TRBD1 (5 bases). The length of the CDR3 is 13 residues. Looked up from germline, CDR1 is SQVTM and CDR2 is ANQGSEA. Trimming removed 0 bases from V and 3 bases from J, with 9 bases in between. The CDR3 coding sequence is TGCAGCGTTGAAGACAGGGAAGACTACGAGCAGTACTTC. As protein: CSVEDREDYEQYF.

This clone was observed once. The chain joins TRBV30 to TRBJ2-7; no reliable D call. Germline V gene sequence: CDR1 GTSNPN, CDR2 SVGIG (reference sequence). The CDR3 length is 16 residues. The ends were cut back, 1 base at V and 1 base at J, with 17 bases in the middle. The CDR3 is CAWSDPLSGDSYEQYF. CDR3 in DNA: TGTGCCTGGAGTGACCCGTTGTCAGGCGATTCCTACGAGCAGTACTTC.

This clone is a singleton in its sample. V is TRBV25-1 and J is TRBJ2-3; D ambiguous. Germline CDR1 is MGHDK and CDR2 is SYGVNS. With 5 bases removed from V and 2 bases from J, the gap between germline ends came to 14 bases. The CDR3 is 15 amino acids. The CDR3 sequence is CASSLQRSYTDTQYF. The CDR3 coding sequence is TGTGCCAGCAGTCTCCAGCGATCTTACACAGATACGCAGTATTTT.

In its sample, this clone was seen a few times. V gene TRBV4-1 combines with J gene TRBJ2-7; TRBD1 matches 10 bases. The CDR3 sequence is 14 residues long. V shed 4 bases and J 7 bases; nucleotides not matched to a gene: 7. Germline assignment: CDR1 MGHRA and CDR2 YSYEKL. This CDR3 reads CASSPRDRGVEQYF. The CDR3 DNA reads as TGCGCCAGCAGCCCCCGGGACAGGGGAGTTGAGCAGTACTTC.

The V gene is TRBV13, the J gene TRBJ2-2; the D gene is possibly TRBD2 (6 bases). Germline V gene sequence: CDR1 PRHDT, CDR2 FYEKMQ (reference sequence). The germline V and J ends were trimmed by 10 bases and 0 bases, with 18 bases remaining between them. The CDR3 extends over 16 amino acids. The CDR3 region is CATRPPERANTGELFF. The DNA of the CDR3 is TGTGCCACCCGGCCCCCGGAGCGGGCGAACACCGGGGAGCTGTTTTTT.

The CDR3 DNA follows: TGTGCCAGCAGCTTAACTAGCGGGAGGGCTAGCACAGATACGCAGTATTTT. Translated, it gives CASSLTSGRASTDTQYF. J is TRBJ2-3 and V is TRBV7-2, with TRBD2 identical over 13 bases. Looked up from germline, CDR1 is SGHTA and CDR2 is FQGNSA. The CDR3 has 17 residues. V lost 2 bases, J lost 0 bases, and 2 bases stayed unmatched.

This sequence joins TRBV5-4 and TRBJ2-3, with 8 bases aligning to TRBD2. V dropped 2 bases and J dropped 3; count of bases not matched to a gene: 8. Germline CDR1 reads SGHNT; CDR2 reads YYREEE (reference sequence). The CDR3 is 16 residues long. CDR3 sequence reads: CASSFKREIGTDTQYF. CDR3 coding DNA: TGTGCCAGCAGCTTCAAGCGGGAGATAGGGACAGATACGCAGTATTTT.

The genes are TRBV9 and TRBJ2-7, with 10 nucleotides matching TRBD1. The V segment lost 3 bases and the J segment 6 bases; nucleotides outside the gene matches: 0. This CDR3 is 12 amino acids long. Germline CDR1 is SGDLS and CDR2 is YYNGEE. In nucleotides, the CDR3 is TGTGCCAGCAGCGGGACAGGGGGCGAGCAGTACTTC. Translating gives CASSGTGGEQYF.

The CDR3 DNA follows: TGTGCCAGCAGCGAGACGGGGGAAAACGAGCAGTACTTC. Translated: CASSETGENEQYF. The V gene is TRBV7-9, the J gene TRBJ2-7; D might be TRBD2 (6 bases). The CDR3 totals 13 residues. Trimming removed 5 bases at V and 5 bases at J, with 13 bases between. CDR1 is SEHNR, CDR2 FQNEAQ, per germline (reference sequence).

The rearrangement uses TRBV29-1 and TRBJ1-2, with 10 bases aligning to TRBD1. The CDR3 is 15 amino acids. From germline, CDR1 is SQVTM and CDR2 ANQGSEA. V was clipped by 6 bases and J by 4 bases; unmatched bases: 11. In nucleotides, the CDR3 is TGCAGCGTAGGGGGACAGGGGCTTAATCGCTATGGCTACACCTTC. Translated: CSVGGQGLNRYGYTF.

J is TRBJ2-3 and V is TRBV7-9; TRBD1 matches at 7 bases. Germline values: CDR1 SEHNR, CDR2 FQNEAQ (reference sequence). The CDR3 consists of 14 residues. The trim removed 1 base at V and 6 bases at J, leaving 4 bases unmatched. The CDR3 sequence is CASSLEGGQDTQYF. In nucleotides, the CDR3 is TGTGCCAGCAGCTTAGAAGGGGGCCAGGATACGCAGTATTTT.

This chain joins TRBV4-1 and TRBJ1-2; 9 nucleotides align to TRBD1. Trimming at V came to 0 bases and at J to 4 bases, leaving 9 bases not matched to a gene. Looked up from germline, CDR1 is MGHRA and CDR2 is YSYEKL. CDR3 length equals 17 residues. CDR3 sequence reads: CASSQDPRATGGYGYTF. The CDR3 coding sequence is TGCGCCAGCAGCCAAGATCCTAGGGCGACAGGGGGCTATGGCTACACCTTC.

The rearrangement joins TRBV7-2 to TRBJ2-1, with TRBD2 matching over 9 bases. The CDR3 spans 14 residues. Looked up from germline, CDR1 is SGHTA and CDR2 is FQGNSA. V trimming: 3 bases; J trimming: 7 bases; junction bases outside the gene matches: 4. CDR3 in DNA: TGTGCCAGCAGCTTTAGCGGGAGTGGAAATGAGCAGTTCTTC. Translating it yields CASSFSGSGNEQFF.

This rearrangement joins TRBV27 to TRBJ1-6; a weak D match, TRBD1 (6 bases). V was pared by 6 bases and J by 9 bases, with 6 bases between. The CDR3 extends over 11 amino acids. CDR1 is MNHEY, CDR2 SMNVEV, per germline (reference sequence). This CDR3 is CASRGASPLHF. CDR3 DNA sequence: TGTGCCAGCAGGGGGGCTTCACCCCTCCACTTT.

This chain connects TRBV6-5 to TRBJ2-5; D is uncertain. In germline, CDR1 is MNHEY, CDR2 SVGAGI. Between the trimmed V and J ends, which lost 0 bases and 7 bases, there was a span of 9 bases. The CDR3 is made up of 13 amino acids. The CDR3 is CASSYSALGTQYF. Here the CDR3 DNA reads TGTGCCAGCAGTTACTCGGCCCTAGGGACCCAGTACTTC.

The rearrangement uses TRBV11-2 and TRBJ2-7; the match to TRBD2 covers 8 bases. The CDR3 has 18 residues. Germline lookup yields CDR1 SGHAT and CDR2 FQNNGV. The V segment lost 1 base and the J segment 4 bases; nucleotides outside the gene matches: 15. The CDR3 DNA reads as TGTGCCAGCAGCTTAGTGGGCCGGGGACTAGGGGAGAGGTACGAGCAGTACTTC. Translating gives CASSLVGRGLGERYEQYF.

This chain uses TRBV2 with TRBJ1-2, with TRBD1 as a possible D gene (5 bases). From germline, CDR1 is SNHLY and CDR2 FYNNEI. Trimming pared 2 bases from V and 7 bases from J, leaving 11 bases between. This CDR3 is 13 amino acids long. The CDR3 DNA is TGTGCCAGCAGTGAATCCCAGGGTGGTGGCTACACCTTC. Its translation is CASSESQGGGYTF.